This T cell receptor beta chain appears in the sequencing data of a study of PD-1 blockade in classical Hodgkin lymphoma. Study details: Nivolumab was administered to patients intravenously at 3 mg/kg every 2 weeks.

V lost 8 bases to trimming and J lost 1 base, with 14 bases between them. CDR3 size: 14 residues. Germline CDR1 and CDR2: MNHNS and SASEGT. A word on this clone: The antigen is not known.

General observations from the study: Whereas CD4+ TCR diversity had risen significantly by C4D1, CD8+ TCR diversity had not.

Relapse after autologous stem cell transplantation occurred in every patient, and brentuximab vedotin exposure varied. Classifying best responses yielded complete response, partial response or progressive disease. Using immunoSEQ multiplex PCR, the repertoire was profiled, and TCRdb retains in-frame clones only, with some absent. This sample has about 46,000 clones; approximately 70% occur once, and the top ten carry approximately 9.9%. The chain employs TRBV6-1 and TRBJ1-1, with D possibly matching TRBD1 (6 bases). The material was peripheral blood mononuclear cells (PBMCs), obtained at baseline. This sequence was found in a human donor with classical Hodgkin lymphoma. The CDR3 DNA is TGTGCCAGCGGACCGGGACACCCGAACACTGAAGCTTTCTTT. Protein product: CASGPGHPNTEAFF.